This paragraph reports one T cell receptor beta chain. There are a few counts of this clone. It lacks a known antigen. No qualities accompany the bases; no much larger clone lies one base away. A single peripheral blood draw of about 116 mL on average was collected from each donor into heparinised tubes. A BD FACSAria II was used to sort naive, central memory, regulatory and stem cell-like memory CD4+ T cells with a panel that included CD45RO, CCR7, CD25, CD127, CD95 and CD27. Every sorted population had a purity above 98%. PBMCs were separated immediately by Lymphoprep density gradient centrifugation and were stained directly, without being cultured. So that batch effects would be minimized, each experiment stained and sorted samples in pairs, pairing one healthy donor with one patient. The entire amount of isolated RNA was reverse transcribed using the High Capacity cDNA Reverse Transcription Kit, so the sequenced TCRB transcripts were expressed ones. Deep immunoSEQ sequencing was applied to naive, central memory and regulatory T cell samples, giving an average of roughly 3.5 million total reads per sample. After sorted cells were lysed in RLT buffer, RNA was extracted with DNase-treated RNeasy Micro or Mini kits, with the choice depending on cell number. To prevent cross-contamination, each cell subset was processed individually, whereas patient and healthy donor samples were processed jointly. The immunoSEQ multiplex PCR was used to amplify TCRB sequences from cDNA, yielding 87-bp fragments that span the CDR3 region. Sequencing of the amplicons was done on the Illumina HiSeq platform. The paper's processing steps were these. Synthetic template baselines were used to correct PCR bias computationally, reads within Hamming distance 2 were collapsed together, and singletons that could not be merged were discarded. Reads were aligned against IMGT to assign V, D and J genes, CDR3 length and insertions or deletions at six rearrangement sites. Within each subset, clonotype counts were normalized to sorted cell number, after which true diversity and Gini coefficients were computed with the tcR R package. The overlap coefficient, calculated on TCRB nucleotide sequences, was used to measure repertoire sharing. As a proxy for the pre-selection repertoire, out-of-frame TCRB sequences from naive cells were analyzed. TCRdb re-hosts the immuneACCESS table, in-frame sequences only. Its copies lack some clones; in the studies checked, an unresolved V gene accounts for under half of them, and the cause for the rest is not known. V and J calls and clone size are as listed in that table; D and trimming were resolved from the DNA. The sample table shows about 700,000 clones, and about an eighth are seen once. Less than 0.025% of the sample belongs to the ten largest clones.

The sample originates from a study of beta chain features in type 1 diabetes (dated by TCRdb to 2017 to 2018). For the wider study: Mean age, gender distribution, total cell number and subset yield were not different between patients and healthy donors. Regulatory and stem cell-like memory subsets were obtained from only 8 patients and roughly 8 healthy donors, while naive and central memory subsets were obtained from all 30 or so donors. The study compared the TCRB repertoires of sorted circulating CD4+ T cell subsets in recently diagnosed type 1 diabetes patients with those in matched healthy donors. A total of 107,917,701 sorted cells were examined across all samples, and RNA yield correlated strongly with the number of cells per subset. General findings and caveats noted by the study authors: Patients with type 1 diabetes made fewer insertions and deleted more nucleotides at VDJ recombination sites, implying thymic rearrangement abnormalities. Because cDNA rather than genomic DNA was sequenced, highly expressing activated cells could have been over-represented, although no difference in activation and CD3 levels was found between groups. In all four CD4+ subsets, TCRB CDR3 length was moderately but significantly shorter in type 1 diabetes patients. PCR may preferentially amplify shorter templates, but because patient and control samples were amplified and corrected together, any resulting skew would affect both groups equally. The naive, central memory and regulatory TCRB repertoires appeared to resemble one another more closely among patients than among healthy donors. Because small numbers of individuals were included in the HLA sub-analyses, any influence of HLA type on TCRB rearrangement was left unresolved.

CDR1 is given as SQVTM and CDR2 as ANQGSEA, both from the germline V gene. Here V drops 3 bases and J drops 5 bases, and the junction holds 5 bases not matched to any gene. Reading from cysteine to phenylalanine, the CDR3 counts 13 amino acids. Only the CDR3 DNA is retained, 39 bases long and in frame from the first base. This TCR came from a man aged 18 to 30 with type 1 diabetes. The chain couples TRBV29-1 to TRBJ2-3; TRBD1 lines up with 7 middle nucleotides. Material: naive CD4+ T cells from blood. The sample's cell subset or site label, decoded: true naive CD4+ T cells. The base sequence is TGCAGCGTTGACCTGACAGGGAGAGATACGCAGTATTTT. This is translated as CSVDLTGRDTQYF.